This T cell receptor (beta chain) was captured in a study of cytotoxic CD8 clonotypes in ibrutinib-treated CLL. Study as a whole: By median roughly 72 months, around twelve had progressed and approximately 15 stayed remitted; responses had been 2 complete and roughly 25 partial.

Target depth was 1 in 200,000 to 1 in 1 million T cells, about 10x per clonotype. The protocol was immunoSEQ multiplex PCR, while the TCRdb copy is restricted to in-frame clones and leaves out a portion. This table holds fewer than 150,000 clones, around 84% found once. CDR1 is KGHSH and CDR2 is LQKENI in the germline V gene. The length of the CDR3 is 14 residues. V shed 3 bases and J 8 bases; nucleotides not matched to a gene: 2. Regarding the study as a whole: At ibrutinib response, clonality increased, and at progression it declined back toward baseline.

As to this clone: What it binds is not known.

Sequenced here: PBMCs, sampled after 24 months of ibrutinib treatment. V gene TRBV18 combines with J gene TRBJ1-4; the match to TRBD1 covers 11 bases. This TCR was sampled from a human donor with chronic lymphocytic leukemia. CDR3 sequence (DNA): TGTGCCAGCTCACCGGGACAGGGGGGCGAAAAACTGTTTTTT. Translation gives CASSPGQGGEKLFF.